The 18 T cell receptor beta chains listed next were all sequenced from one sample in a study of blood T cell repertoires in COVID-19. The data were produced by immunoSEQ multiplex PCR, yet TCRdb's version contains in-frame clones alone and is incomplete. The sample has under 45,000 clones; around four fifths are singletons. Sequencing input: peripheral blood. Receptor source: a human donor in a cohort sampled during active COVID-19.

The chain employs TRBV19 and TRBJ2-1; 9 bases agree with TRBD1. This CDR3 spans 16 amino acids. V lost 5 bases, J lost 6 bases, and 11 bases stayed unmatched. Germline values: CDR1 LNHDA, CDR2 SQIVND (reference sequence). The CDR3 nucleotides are TGTGCCAGTAGTTCCGGGACAGGGAGAGACGTCAATGAGCAGTTCTTC. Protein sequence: CASSSGTGRDVNEQFF.

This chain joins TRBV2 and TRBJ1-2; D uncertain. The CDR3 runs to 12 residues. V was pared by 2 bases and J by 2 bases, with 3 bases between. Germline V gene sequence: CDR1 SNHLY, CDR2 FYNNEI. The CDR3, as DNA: TGTGCCAGCAGTGAACGGAACTATGGCTACACCTTC. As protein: CASSERNYGYTF.

The CDR3 bases are TGTGCCAGCAGCCCGACTAGCGGGGGGGGAGGTGAGCAGTTCTTC. Its protein product is CASSPTSGGGGEQFF. The chain recombines TRBV6-4 with TRBJ2-1, with 14 bases lining up with TRBD2. CDR1 MRHNA and CDR2 SNTAGT come from the germline V gene. V shed 6 bases, J shed 9 bases, and the junction held 7 bases outside the gene matches. This CDR3 comprises 15 residues.

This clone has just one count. The CDR3 spells CASSSARRGEAFF. The DNA of the CDR3 is TGTGCCAGCAGCTCGGCCCGGCGGGGTGAGGCTTTCTTT. The chain uses TRBV13 and TRBJ1-1; D gene ambiguous. Per the germline V gene, CDR1 is PRHDT and CDR2 is FYEKMQ (reference sequence). CDR3 length equals 13 residues. Trimming removed 4 bases from V and 11 bases from J, with 17 bases in between.

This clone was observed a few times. The CDR3 DNA follows: TGTGCCAGCAGCTGGAATTTAGCGGGGGGGCAGGGAGATACGCAGTATTTT. Translation gives CASSWNLAGGQGDTQYF. The chain has TRBV7-6 and TRBJ2-3; 11 nucleotides align to TRBD2. Germline loops: CDR1 SGHVS, CDR2 FNYEAQ. This CDR3 has 17 amino acids. Losses at the gene ends were 4 bases for V and 5 bases for J; bases not matched to a gene: 11.

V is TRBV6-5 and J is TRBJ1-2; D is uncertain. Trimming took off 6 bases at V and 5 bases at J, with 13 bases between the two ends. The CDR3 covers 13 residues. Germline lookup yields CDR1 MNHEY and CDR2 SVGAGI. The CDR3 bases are TGTGCCAGCAGCCCAGGAGGGCGATATGGCTACACCTTC. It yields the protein CASSPGGRYGYTF.

The CDR3 region has the DNA TGTGCCAGCAGCCAAGGAGGTGTACGGCTAGCGGGACCCCGGGGGGATGAGCAGTTCTTC. This translates into CASSQGGVRLAGPRGDEQFF. V usage is TRBV4-2 and J usage is TRBJ2-1; 9 nucleotides align to TRBD2. The CDR3 contains 20 residues. Trimming cost V 1 base and J 8 bases; bases outside gene matches: 21. In germline, CDR1 is LGHNA, CDR2 YNFKEQ.

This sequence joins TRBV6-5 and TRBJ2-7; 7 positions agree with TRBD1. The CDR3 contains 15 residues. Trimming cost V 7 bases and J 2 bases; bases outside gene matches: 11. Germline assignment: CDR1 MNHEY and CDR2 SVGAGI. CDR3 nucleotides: TGTGCCAGCAACTATCAACAGGGGTTCACCTACGAGCAGTACTTC. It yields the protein CASNYQQGFTYEQYF.

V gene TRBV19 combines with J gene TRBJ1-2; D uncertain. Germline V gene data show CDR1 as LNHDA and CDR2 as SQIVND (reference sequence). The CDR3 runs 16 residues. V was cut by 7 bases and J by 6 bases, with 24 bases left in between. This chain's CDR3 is CASNLASHTTSDGYTF. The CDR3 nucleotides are TGTGCCAGTAACCTTGCCAGTCACACAACTAGCGATGGCTACACCTTC.

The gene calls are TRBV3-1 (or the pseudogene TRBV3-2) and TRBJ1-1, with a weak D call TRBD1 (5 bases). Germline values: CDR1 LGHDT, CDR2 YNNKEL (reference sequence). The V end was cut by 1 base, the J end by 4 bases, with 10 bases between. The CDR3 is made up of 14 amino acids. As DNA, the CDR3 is TGTGCCAGCAGCCAAGGGGGGGGTGGCACTGAAGCTTTCTTT. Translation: CASSQGGGGTEAFF.

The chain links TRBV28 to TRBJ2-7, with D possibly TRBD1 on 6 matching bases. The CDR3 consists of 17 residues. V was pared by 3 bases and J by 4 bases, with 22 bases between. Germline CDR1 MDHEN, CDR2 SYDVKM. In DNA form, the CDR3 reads TGTGCCAGCAGTTTCTCGTTACAGGGTCGAAAAAAATACGAGCAGTACTTC. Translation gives CASSFSLQGRKKYEQYF. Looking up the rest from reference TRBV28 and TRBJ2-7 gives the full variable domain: DVKVTQSSRYLVKRTGEKVFLECVQDMDHENMFWYRQDPGLGLRLIYFSYDVKMKEKGDIPEGYSVSREKKERFSLILESASTNQTSMYLCASSFSLQGRKKYEQYFGPGTRLTVT.

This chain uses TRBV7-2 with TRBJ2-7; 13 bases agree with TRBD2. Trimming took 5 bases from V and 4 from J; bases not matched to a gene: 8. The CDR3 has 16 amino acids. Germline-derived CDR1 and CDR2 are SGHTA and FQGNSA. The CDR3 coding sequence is TGTGCCAGCAGCAGCCCGACTAGCGGGGGGTTGTACGAGCAGTACTTC. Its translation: CASSSPTSGGLYEQYF.

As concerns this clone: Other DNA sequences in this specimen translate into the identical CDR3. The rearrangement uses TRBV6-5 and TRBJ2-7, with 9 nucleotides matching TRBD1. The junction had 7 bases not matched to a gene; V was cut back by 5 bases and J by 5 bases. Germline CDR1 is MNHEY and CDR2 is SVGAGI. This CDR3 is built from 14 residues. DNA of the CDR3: TGTGCCAGCAGTCCTCGGGACAGGGTCCACGAGCAGTACTTC. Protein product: CASSPRDRVHEQYF.

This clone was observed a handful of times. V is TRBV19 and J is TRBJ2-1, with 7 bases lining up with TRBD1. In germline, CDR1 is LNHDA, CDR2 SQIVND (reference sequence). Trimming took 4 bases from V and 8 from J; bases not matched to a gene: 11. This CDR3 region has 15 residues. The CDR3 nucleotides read TGTGCCAGTAGTAGTGTGGGACAGCCCTTTTATGAGCAGTTCTTC. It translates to CASSSVGQPFYEQFF.

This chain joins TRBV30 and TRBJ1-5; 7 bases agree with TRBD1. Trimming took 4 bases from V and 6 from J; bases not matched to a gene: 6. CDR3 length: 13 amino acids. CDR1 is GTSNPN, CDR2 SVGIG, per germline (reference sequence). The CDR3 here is CAWNTNRGQPQHF. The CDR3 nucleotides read TGTGCCTGGAATACTAACAGGGGTCAGCCCCAGCATTTT.

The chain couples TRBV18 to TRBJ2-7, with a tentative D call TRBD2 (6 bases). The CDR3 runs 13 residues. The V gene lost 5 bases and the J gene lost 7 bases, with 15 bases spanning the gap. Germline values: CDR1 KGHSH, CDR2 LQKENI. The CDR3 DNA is TGTGCCAGCTCATTCGGGACTGGGTGGGAGCAGTACTTC. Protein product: CASSFGTGWEQYF.

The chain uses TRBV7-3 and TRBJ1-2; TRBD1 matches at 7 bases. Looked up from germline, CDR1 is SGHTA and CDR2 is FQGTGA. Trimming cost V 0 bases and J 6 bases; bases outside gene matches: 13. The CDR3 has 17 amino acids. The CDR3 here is CASSLTATTGAGDGYTF. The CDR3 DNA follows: TGTGCCAGCAGCTTAACGGCTACTACAGGGGCTGGAGATGGCTACACCTTC.

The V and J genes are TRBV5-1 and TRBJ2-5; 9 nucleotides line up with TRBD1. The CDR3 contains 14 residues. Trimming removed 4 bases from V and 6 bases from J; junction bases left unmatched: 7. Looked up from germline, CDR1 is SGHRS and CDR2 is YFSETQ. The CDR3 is CASSPGTGRQTQYF. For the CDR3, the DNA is TGCGCCAGCAGCCCCGGGACAGGGCGGCAGACCCAGTACTTC.